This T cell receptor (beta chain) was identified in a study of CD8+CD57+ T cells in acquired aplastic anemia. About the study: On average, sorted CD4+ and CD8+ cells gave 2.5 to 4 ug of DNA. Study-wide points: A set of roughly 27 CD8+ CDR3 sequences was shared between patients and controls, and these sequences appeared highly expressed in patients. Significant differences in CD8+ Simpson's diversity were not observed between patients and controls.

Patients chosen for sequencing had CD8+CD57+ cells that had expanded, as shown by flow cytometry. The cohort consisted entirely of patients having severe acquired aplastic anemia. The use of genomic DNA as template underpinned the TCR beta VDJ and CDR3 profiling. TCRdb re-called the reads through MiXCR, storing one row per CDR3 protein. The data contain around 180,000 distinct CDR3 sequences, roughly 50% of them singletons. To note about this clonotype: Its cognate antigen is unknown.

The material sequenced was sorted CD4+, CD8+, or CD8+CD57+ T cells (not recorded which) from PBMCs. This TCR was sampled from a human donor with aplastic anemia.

CDR3 protein: CASSLLATSTDTQYF. The CDR3 coding sequence is TGTGCCAGCAGCTTACTAGCGACTAGCACAGATACGCAGTATTTT. The rearrangement uses TRBV11-2 and TRBJ2-3; possible D gene TRBD2, 6 bases. The CDR3 length is 15 residues. Trimming took 2 bases from V and 0 from J, leaving 9 bases between them. CDR1 is SGHAT, CDR2 FQNNGV, per germline.